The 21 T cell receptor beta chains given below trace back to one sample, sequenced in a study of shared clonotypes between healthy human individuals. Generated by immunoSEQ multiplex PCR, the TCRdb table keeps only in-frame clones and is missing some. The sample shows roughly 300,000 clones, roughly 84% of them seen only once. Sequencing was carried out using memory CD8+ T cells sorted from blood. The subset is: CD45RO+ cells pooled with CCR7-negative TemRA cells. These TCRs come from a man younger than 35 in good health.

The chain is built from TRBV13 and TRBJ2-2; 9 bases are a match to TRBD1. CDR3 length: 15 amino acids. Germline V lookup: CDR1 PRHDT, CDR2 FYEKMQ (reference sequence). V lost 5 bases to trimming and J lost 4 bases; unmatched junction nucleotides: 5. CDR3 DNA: TGTGCCAGCAGCCTAGAGGGACAGGGCACCGGGGAGCTGTTTTTT. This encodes CASSLEGQGTGELFF. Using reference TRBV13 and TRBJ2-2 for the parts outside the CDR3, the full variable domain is AAGVIQSPRHLIKEKRETATLKCYPIPRHDTVYWYQQGPGQDPQFLISFYEKMQSDKGSIPDRFSAQQFSDYHSELNMSSLELGDSALYFCASSLEGQGTGELFFGEGSRLTVL.

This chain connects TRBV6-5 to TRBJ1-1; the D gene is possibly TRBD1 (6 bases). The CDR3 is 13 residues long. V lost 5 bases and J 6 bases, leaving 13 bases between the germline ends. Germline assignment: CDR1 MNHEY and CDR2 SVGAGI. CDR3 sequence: CASSGVQGSEAFF. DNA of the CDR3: TGTGCCAGCAGTGGGGTACAGGGTTCTGAAGCTTTCTTT.

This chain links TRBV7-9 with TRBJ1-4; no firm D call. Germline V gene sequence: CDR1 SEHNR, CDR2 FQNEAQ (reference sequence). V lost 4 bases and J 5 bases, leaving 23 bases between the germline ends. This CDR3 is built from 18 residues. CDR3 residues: CASSSPAGVGRENEKLFF. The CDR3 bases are TGTGCCAGCAGCTCCCCGGCGGGCGTAGGCCGAGAGAATGAAAAACTGTTTTTT.

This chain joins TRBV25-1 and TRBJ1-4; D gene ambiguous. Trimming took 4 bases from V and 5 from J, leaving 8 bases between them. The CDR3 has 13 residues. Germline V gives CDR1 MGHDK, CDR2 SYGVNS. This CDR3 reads CASSVFLNEKLFF. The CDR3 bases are TGTGCCAGCAGTGTCTTCCTCAATGAAAAACTGTTTTTT.

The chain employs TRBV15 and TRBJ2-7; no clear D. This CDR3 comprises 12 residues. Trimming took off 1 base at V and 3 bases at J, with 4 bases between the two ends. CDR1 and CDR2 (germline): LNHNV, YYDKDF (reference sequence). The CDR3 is CATSRADYEQYF. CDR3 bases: TGTGCCACCAGCAGAGCAGACTACGAGCAGTACTTC.

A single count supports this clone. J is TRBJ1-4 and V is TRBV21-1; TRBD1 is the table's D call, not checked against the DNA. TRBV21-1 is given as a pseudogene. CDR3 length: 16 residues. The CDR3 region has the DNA TGTGCCAGCAGCAACCAACAGGGTACAACTAATGAAAAACTGTTTTTT. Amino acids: CASSNQQGTTNEKLFF.

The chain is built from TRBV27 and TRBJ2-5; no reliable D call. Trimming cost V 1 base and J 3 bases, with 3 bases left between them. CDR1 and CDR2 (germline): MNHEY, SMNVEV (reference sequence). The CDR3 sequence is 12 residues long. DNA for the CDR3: TGTGCCAGCAGTTTATTGAAAGAGACCCAGTACTTC. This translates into CASSLLKETQYF.

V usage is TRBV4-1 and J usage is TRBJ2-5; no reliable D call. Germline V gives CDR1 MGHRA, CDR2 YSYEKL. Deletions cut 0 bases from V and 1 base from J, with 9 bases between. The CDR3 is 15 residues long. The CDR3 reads CASSQERYPQETQYF. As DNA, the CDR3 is TGCGCCAGCAGCCAAGAAAGATACCCCCAAGAGACCCAGTACTTC.

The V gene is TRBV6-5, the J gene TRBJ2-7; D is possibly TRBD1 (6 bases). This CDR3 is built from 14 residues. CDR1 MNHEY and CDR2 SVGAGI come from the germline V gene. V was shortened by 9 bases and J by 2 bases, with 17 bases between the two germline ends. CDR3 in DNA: TGTGCCAGTTGGGAAAAAGGGGGAACCTACGAGCAGTACTTC. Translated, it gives CASWEKGGTYEQYF.

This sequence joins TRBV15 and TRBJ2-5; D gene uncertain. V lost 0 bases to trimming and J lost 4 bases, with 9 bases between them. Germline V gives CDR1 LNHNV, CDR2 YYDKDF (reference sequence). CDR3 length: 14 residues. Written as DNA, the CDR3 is TGTGCCACCAGCAGAGATATAGCTTCAGAGACCCAGTACTTC. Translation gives CATSRDIASETQYF. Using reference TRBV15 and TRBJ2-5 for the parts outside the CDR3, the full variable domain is DAMVIQNPRYQVTQFGKPVTLSCSQTLNHNVMYWYQQKSSQAPKLLFHYYDKDFNNEADTPDNFQSRRPNTSFCFLDIRSPGLGDTAMYLCATSRDIASETQYFGPGTRLLVL.

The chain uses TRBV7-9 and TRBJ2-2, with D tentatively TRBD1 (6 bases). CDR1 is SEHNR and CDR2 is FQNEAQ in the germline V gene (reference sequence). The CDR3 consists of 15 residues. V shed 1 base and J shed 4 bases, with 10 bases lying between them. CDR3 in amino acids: CASSLDGTTTGELFF. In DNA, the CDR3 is TGTGCCAGCAGCTTAGACGGGACAACCACCGGGGAGCTGTTTTTT.

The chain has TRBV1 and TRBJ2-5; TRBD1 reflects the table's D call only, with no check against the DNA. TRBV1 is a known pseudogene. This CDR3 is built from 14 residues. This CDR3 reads CTSGSGTDFREQYF. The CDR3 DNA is TGCACCAGCGGTTCCGGGACAGACTTTCGGGAGCAGTACTTC.

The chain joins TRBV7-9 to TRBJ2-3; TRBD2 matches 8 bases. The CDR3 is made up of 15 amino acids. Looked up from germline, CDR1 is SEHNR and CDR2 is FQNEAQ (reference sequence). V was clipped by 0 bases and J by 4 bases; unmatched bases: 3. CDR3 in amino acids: CASSLASGVSDTQYF. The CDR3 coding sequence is TGTGCCAGCAGCTTAGCTAGCGGGGTTTCAGATACGCAGTATTTT. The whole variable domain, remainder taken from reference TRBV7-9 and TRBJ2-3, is DTGVSQNPRHKITKRGQNVTFRCDPISEHNRLYWYRQTLGQGPEFLTYFQNEAQLEKSRLLSDRFSAERPKGSFSTLEIQRTEQGDSAMYLCASSLASGVSDTQYFGPGTRLTVL.

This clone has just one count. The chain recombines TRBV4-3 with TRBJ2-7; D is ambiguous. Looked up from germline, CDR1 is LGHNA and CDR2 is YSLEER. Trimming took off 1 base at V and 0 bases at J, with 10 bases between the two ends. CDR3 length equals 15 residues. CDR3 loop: CASSQVADPSYEQYF. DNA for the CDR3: TGCGCCAGCAGCCAAGTGGCAGACCCCTCCTACGAGCAGTACTTC.

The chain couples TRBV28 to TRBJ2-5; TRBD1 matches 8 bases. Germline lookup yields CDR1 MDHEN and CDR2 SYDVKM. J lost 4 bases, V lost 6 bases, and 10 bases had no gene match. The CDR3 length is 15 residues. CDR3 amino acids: CASSPPRTGLETQYF. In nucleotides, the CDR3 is TGTGCCAGCAGCCCTCCTCGGACAGGGTTAGAGACCCAGTACTTC.

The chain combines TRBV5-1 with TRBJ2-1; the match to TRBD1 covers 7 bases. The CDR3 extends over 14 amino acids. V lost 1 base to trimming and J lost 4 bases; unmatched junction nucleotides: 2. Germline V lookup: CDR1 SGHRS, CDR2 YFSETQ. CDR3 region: CASSLTGDYNEQFF. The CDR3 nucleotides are TGCGCCAGCAGCTTGACAGGGGATTACAATGAGCAGTTCTTC.

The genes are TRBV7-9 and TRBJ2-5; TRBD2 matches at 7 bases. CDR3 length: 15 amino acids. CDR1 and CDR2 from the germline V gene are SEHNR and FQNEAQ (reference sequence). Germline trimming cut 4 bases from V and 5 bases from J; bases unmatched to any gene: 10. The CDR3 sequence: CASSSGTKDLETQYF. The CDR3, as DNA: TGTGCCAGCAGCTCCGGGACTAAAGATTTGGAGACCCAGTACTTC.

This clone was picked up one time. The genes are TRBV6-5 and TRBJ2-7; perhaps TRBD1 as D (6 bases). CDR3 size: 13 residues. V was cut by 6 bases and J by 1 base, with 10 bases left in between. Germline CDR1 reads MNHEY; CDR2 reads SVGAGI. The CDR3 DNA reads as TGTGCCAGCAGCCTACAGGGATCCTACGAGCAGTACTTC. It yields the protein CASSLQGSYEQYF.

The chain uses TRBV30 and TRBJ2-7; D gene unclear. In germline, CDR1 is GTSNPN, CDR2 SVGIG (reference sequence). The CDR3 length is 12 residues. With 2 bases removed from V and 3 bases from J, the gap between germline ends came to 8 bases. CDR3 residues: CAWSILSYEQYF. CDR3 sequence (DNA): TGTGCCTGGAGTATCCTAAGCTACGAGCAGTACTTC.

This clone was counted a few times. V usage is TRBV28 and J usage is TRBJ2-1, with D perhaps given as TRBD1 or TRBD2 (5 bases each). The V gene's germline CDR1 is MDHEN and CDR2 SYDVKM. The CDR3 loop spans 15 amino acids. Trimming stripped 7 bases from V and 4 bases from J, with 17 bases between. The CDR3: CASTTRGSGYNEQFF. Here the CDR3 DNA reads TGTGCCAGCACCACGAGGGGAAGTGGGTACAATGAGCAGTTCTTC.

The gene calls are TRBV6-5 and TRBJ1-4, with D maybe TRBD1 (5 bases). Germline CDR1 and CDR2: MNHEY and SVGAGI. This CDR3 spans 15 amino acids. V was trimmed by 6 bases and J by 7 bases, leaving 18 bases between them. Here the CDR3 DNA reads TGTGCCAGCAGGAGCCCTCGGGGCGCCAGTGAAAAACTGTTTTTT. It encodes CASRSPRGASEKLFF.